The 18 T cell receptor beta chains below were found in one sample sequenced in a study of blood T cell repertoires in COVID-19. TCRdb keeps only in-frame clones here, not all; method: immunoSEQ multiplex PCR. Among about 110,000 clones listed, 70% to 90% were seen once. Sequenced sample: peripheral blood. The source of these receptors is a human donor in a cohort sampled during active COVID-19.

V is TRBV5-1 and J is TRBJ1-4, with TRBD1 matching over 9 bases. Germline CDR1 SGHRS, CDR2 YFSETQ. With V trimmed by 0 bases and J by 6 bases, 6 bases remained unmatched. This CDR3 region has 16 residues. CDR3 loop: CASSLGRGQGYEKLFF. For the CDR3, the DNA is TGCGCCAGCAGCTTGGGAAGGGGACAGGGTTATGAAAAACTGTTTTTT.

DNA for the CDR3: TGTGCCAGTAGTGCCAGCAGGTATAATGAAAAACTGTTTTTT. Translation: CASSASRYNEKLFF. The rearrangement links TRBV19 to TRBJ1-4; no firm D call. Per germline, CDR1 LNHDA and CDR2 SQIVND (reference sequence). This CDR3 is 14 amino acids long. Between the trimmed V and J ends, which lost 5 bases and 4 bases, there was a span of 11 bases. The full variable domain, in which reference TRBV19 and TRBJ1-4 provide the parts outside the CDR3, is DGGITQSPKYLFRKEGQNVTLSCEQNLNHDAMYWYRQDPGQGLRLIYYSQIVNDFQKGDIAEGYSVSREKKESFPLTVTSAQKNPTAFYLCASSASRYNEKLFFGSGTQLSVL.

This rearrangement joins TRBV5-5 to TRBJ1-2; 9 bases map to TRBD1. The CDR3 is 14 residues long. The ends lost 4 bases at V and 8 bases at J; junction bases unmatched: 9. CDR1 SGHKS and CDR2 YYEKEE come from the germline V gene (reference sequence). Here the CDR3 reads CASSGQPTGGGYTF. DNA of the CDR3: TGTGCCAGCAGCGGACAACCCACAGGGGGCGGCTACACCTTC.

The rearrangement links TRBV5-5 to TRBJ2-5; 13 bases fit TRBD2. After removal of 4 bases from V and 0 bases from J, the junction contained 9 bases not matched to a gene. CDR1 is SGHKS, CDR2 YYEKEE, per germline (reference sequence). The length of the CDR3 is 18 residues. The CDR3 DNA sequence: TGTGCCAGCAGCCCCGGGAGGACTAGCGGGGGCGACCAAGAGACCCAGTACTTC. It encodes CASSPGRTSGGDQETQYF.

The CDR3 sequence: CASSFGQETQYF. CDR3 bases: TGCGCCAGCAGCTTCGGGCAAGAGACCCAGTACTTC. The genes are TRBV5-1 and TRBJ2-5; D gene ambiguous. Germline values: CDR1 SGHRS, CDR2 YFSETQ. V was trimmed by 2 bases and J by 2 bases, leaving 4 bases between them. This CDR3 is 12 amino acids long.

The V and J genes are TRBV6-5 and TRBJ1-5; D gene unclear. The V end was cut by 6 bases, the J end by 4 bases, with 16 bases between. The CDR3 totals 15 residues. The V gene's germline CDR1 is MNHEY and CDR2 SVGAGI. The CDR3 is CASREKAHGNQPQHF. Written as DNA, the CDR3 is TGTGCCAGCAGGGAGAAGGCCCATGGTAATCAGCCCCAGCATTTT.

The rearrangement uses TRBV19 and TRBJ1-5, with a tentative D call TRBD1 (6 bases). CDR3 length equals 15 residues. V was trimmed by 5 bases and J by 3 bases, leaving 14 bases between them. Looked up from germline, CDR1 is LNHDA and CDR2 is SQIVND (reference sequence). This CDR3 is CASSGRGANNQPQHF. The CDR3 nucleotides are TGTGCCAGTAGTGGGCGGGGGGCGAACAATCAGCCCCAGCATTTT. Full variable domain (rest looked up from reference TRBV19 and TRBJ1-5): DGGITQSPKYLFRKEGQNVTLSCEQNLNHDAMYWYRQDPGQGLRLIYYSQIVNDFQKGDIAEGYSVSREKKESFPLTVTSAQKNPTAFYLCASSGRGANNQPQHFGDGTRLSIL.

This sequence joins TRBV4-2 and TRBJ2-1, with a possible D match to TRBD2 (6 bases). This CDR3 contains 17 residues. Germline V gene data show CDR1 as LGHNA and CDR2 as YNFKEQ. Trimming took off 4 bases at V and 0 bases at J, with 16 bases between the two ends. CDR3 in amino acids: CASSRSQAGPSYNEQFF. In nucleotides, the CDR3 is TGTGCCAGCAGCCGGAGTCAAGCGGGCCCCTCCTACAATGAGCAGTTCTTC.

The chain carries TRBV19 and TRBJ2-3, with 12 nucleotides matching TRBD2. Germline V lookup: CDR1 LNHDA, CDR2 SQIVND (reference sequence). The CDR3 is made up of 15 amino acids. The V and J ends lost 5 bases and 4 bases, in that order; junction bases with no gene match: 4. CDR3 region: CASSLGLAGPDTQYF. Here the CDR3 DNA reads TGTGCCAGTAGTCTGGGACTAGCGGGCCCAGATACGCAGTATTTT.

The genes are TRBV5-1 and TRBJ2-4; D is perhaps TRBD2 (6 bases). CDR1 and CDR2 (germline): SGHRS, YFSETQ. The CDR3 consists of 14 residues. V lost 0 bases, J lost 5 bases, and 9 bases lay in between. CDR3 in DNA: TGCGCCAGCAGCTTGGGCGGGGTCGAAAACATTCAGTACTTC. Protein: CASSLGGVENIQYF.

The chain is built from TRBV7-9 and TRBJ1-5, with D possibly being TRBD1 (5 bases). Germline CDR1 SEHNR, CDR2 FQNEAQ (reference sequence). CDR3 length: 14 residues. The V end lost 5 bases, the J end lost 10 bases, and 18 bases lay between the germline ends. The CDR3 sequence is CASSPSGALQPQHF. For the CDR3, the DNA is TGTGCCAGCAGCCCTAGCGGGGCCTTACAACCCCAGCATTTT.

V and J are TRBV28 and TRBJ1-4; possible D gene TRBD1, 5 bases. V shed 5 bases and J shed 7 bases, with 14 bases lying between them. CDR1 MDHEN and CDR2 SYDVKM come from the germline V gene. This CDR3 has 14 residues. The CDR3 bases are TGTGCCAGCAGTCCGGGGGGGGTTTCTGAAAAACTGTTTTTT. It translates to CASSPGGVSEKLFF. Using reference TRBV28 and TRBJ1-4 for the parts outside the CDR3, the full variable domain is DVKVTQSSRYLVKRTGEKVFLECVQDMDHENMFWYRQDPGLGLRLIYFSYDVKMKEKGDIPEGYSVSREKKERFSLILESASTNQTSMYLCASSPGGVSEKLFFGSGTQLSVL.

The CDR3 spells CASSFWASGDNEQFF. DNA of the CDR3: TGTGCCAGCAGCTTTTGGGCTAGCGGCGACAATGAGCAGTTCTTC. The chain has TRBV5-6 and TRBJ2-1, with TRBD2 matching over 7 bases. Germline CDR1 reads SGHDT; CDR2 reads YYEEEE. The CDR3 sequence is 15 residues long. Unmatched junction bases numbered 7, after V lost 2 bases and J lost 5 bases.

The rearrangement links TRBV13 to TRBJ2-7, with a tentative D call TRBD1 (6 bases). Germline loops: CDR1 PRHDT, CDR2 FYEKMQ (reference sequence). With 4 bases removed from V and 3 bases from J, the gap between germline ends came to 34 bases. The CDR3 is 21 amino acids. The DNA of the CDR3 is TGTGCCAGCAGCTCCATCACCACACCCACCCAACAGGGCCTCTTTCTCTACGAGCAGTACTTC. Its protein product is CASSSITTPTQQGLFLYEQYF. Variable domain in full (rest from reference TRBV13 and TRBJ2-7): AAGVIQSPRHLIKEKRETATLKCYPIPRHDTVYWYQQGPGQDPQFLISFYEKMQSDKGSIPDRFSAQQFSDYHSELNMSSLELGDSALYFCASSSITTPTQQGLFLYEQYFGPGTRLTVT.

The chain is built from TRBV12-5 and TRBJ2-1; D is possibly TRBD2 (5 bases). The CDR3 loop spans 12 amino acids. Trimming cost V 4 bases and J 13 bases, with 14 bases left between them. Germline V gene lookup returns CDR1 LGHNT and CDR2 FRNRAP. CDR3 residues: CASGSGSGNQFF. The CDR3 DNA reads TGTGCTAGTGGTTCGGGCTCCGGGAACCAGTTCTTC.

V and J are TRBV3-1 (or the pseudogene TRBV3-2) and TRBJ2-3; the match to TRBD2 covers 14 bases. Trimming at V came to 4 bases and at J to 7 bases, leaving 10 bases not matched to a gene. Looked up from germline, CDR1 is LGHDT and CDR2 is YNNKEL (reference sequence). The CDR3 is 17 amino acids. CDR3 residues: CASSPTPGLAGAYTQYF. The CDR3, as DNA: TGTGCCAGCAGCCCCACCCCGGGACTAGCGGGGGCTTATACGCAGTATTTT.

This chain uses TRBV5-8 with TRBJ2-1; 15 bases map to TRBD2. With 4 bases clipped from V and 1 base from J, the junction kept 3 bases outside the gene matches. The CDR3 loop spans 17 amino acids. In germline, CDR1 is SGHTS, CDR2 YDEGEE. In nucleotides, the CDR3 is TGTGCCAGCAGCGGACTAGCGGGGGGGTCTTCCTACAATGAGCAGTTCTTC. This translates into CASSGLAGGSSYNEQFF.

The V and J genes are TRBV2 and TRBJ1-1; 9 bases are shared with TRBD1. The CDR3 loop spans 13 amino acids. V was clipped by 6 bases and J by 3 bases; unmatched bases: 2. Germline CDR1 SNHLY, CDR2 FYNNEI. The CDR3 protein is CASRDRGDTEAFF. CDR3 bases: TGTGCCAGCAGGGACAGGGGTGACACTGAAGCTTTCTTT.